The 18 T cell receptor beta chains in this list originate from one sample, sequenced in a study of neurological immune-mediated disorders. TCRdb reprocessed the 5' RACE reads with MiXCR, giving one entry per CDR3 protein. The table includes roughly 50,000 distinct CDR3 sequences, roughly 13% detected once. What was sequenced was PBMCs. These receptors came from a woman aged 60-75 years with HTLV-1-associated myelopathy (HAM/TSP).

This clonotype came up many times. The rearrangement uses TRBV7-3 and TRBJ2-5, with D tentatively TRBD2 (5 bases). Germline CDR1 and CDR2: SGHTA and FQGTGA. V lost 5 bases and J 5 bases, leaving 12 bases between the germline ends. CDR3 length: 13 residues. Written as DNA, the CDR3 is TGTGCCAGCAGCCTGGCCCGGAGGGAGACCCAGTACTTC. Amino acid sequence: CASSLARRETQYF.

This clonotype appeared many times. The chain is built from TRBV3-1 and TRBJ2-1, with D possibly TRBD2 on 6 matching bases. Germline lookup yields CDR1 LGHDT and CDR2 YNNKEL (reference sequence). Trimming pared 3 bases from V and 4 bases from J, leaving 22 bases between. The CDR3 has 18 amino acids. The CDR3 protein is CASSHAEGREPLYNEQFF. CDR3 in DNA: TGTGCCAGCAGCCACGCTGAGGGACGGGAGCCGCTTTACAATGAGCAGTTCTTC.

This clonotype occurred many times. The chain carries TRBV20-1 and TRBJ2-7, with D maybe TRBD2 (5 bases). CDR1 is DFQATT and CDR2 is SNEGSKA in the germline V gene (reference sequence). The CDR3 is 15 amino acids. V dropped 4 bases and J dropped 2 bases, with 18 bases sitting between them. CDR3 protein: CSATPPRGTTYEQYF. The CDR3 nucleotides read TGCAGTGCTACACCCCCTCGGGGAACGACCTACGAGCAGTACTTC.

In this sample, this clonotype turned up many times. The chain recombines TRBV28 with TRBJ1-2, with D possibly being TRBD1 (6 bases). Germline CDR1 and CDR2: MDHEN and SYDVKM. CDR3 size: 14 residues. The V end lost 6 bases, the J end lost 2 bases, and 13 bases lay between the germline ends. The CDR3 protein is CASREQGLNYGYTF. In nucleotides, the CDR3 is TGTGCCAGCAGGGAACAGGGACTAAACTATGGCTACACCTTC.

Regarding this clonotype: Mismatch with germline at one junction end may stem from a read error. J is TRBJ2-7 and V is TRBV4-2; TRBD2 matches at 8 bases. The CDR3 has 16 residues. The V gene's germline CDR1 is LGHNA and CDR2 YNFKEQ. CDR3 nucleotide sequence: TGTGCCAGCATCCAAGAATGGAGCGGGAGAGTCGTCGAGCAGTACTTC. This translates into CASIQEWSGRVVEQYF.

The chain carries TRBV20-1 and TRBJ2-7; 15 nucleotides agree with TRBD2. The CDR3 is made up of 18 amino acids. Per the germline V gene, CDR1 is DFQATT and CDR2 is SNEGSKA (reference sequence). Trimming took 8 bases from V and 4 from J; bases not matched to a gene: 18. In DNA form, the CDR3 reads TGCAGTACTAAGGGCCGGGGACTAGCGGGAGGCAAAAATTACGAGCAGTACTTC. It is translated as CSTKGRGLAGGKNYEQYF.

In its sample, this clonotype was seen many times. For the CDR3, the DNA is TGCAGTGCGAGAACTAGCGGGAGCTACAATGAGCAGTTCTTC. It specifies CSARTSGSYNEQFF. The rearrangement links TRBV20-1 to TRBJ2-1; TRBD2 matches at 11 bases. This CDR3 has 14 amino acids. With V trimmed by 6 bases and J by 3 bases, 4 bases remained unmatched. Germline CDR1 is DFQATT and CDR2 is SNEGSKA (reference sequence).

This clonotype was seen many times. The CDR3 region has the DNA TGCAGTGCTGTGAAGGCTAGCACAGATACGCAGTATTTT. As protein: CSAVKASTDTQYF. The chain employs TRBV20-1 and TRBJ2-3; D gene ambiguous. The V end was cut by 5 bases, the J end by 0 bases, with 9 bases between. Germline CDR1 and CDR2: DFQATT and SNEGSKA (reference sequence). This CDR3 has 13 residues.

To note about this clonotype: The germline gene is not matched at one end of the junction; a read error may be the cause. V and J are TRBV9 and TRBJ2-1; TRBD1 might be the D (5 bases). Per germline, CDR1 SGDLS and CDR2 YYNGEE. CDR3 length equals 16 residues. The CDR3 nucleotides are TGTGCCAGCAGCAATAGGGGCGTACTTATGGGCTATGAGAAGTTCTTC. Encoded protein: CASSNRGVLMGYEKFF.

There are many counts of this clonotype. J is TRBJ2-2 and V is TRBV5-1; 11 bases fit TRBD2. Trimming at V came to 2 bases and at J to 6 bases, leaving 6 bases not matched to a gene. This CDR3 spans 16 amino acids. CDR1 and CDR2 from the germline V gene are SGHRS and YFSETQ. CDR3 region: CASSLTSGSRPGELFF. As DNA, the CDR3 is TGCGCCAGCAGCTTAACTAGCGGGAGCCGACCCGGGGAGCTGTTTTTT.

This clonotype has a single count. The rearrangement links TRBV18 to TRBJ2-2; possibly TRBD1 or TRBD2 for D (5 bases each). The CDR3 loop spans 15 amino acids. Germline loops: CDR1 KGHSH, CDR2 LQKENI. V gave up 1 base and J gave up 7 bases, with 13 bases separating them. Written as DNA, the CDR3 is TGTGCCAGCTCACCACACGGGGCAGATCACGGGGAGCTGTTTTTT. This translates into CASSPHGADHGELFF.

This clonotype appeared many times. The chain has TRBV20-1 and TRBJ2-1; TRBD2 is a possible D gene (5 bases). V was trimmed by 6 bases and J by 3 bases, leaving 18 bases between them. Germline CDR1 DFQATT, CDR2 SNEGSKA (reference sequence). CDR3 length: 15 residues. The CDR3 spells CSAINLYSVYNEQFF. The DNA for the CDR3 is TGCAGTGCAATCAACCTTTATAGCGTCTACAATGAGCAGTTCTTC.

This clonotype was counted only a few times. CDR3 DNA sequence: TGTGCCAGCAGCTTAGCGCGCCCTAGCGGGAGTCGCGATGAGCAGTTCTTC. As protein: CASSLARPSGSRDEQFF. The chain carries TRBV7-9 and TRBJ2-1, with TRBD2 matching 10 bases. CDR1 SEHNR and CDR2 FQNEAQ come from the germline V gene (reference sequence). Trimming at V came to 0 bases and at J to 8 bases, leaving 10 bases not matched to a gene. This CDR3 is 17 amino acids long. Full variable domain (outside the CDR3, taken from reference TRBV7-9 and TRBJ2-1): DTGVSQNPRHKITKRGQNVTFRCDPISEHNRLYWYRQTLGQGPEFLTYFQNEAQLEKSRLLSDRFSAERPKGSFSTLEIQRTEQGDSAMYLCASSLARPSGSRDEQFFGPGTRLTVL.

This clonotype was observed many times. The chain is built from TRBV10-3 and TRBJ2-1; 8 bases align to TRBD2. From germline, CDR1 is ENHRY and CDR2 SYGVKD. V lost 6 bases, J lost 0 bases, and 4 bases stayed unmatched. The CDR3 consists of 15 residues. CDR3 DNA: TGTGCCATCAGCGTAACTAGCGGCTCCTACAATGAGCAGTTCTTC. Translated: CAISVTSGSYNEQFF.

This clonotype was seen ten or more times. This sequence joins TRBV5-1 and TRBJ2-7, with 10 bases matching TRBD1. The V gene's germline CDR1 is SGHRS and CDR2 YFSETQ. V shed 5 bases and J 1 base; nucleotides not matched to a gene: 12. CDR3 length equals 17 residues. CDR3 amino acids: CASSRDRGTTFSYEQYF. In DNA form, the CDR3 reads TGCGCCAGCAGTAGGGACAGGGGTACTACTTTTTCCTACGAGCAGTACTTC.

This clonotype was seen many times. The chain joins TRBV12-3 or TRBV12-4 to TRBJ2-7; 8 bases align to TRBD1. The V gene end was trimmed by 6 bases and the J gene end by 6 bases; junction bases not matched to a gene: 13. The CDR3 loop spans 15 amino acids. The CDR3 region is CASRAPTGDLLEQYF. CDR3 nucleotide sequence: TGTGCCAGCAGAGCCCCGACAGGGGATCTCCTCGAGCAGTACTTC.

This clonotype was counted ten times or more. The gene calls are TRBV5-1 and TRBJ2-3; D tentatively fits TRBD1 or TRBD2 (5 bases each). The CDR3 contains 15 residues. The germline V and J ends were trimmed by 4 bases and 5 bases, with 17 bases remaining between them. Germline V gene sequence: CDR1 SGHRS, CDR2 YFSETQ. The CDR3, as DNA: TGCGCCAGCAGCCCAGGGACGACGACATTAGATACGCAGTATTTT. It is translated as CASSPGTTTLDTQYF.

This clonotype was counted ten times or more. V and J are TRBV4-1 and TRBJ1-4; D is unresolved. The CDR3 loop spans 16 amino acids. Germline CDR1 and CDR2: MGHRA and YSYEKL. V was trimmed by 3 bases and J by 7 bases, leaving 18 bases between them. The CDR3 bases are TGCGCCAGCAGCCAGGTCCCTGGACCGAGGCCTGAAAAACTGTTTTTT. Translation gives CASSQVPGPRPEKLFF.